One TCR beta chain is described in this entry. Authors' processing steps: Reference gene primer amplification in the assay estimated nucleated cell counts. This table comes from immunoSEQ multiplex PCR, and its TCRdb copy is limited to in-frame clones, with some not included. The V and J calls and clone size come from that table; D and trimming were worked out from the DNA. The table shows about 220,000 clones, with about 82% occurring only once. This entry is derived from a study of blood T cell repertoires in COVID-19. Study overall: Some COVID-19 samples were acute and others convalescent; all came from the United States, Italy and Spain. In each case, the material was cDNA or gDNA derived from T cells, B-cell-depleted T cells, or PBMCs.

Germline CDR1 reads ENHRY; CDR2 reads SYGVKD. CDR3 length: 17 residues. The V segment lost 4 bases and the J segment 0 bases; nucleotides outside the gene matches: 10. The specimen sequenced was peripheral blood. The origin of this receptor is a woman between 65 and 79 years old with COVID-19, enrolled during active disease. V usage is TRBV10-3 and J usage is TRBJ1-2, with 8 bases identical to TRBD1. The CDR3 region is CAISGTGQGSANYGYTF. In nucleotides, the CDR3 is TGTGCCATCAGTGGGACTGGACAGGGATCCGCTAACTATGGCTACACCTTC.